In its sample, the clone carrying this T cell receptor beta chain was seen a few times. Its antigen is currently unknown. These data are taken from a study of T-cell reconstitution after alpha-beta-depleted transplantation in children. Study-level results: After transplant, at about two months, alpha-beta T cells were reportedly derived from several hundred expanded graft clones. Hyperexpanded clones declined; after one year, newly produced T cells mostly supplied diversity.

The CDR3 spans 14 residues. Trimming shortened V by 3 bases and J by 6 bases, and 15 bases separated the two germline ends. The germline V gene has CDR1 SEHNR and CDR2 FQNEAQ (reference sequence). Library preparation (for TCRbeta) was performed with unique molecular identifiers. TCRdb reanalysed the PCR reads using MiXCR and keeps one entry per CDR3 protein. In the table there are roughly 500,000 distinct CDR3 sequences, 10% to 13% of which are singletons. The source material was PBMCs, sampled before TCRalphabeta/CD19-depleted stem cell transplant. V is TRBV7-9 and J is TRBJ2-7; D uncertain. The sequence was obtained from a child younger than 10 with inherited bone marrow failure, due to receive a stem cell transplant. CDR3 region: CASSFRESAGEQYF. CDR3 DNA: TGTGCCAGCAGCTTTAGGGAATCGGCCGGCGAGCAGTACTTC.